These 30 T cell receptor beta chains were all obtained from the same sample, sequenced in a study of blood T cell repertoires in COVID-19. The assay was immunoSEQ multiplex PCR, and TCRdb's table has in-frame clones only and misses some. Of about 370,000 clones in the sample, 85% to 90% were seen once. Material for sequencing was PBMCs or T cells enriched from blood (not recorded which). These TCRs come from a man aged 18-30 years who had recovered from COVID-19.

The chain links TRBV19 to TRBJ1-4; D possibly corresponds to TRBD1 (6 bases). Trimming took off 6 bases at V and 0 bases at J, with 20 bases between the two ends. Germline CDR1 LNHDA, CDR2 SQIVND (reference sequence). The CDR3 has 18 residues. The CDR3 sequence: CASRALTGIGATNEKLFF. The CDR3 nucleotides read TGTGCCAGTAGAGCATTAACAGGGATTGGGGCAACTAATGAAAAACTGTTTTTT.

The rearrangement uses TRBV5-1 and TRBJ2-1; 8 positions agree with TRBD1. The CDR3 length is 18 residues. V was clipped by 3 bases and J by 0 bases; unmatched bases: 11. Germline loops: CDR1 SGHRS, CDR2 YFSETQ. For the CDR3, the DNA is TGCGCCAGCAGCTACTTTTTAACCGGGACAGGCTCCTACAATGAGCAGTTCTTC. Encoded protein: CASSYFLTGTGSYNEQFF. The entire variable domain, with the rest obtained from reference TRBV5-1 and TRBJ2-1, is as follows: KAGVTQTPRYLIKTRGQQVTLSCSPISGHRSVSWYQQTPGQGLQFLFEYFSETQRNKGNFPGRFSGRQFSNSRSEMNVSTLELGDSALYLCASSYFLTGTGSYNEQFFGPGTRLTVL.

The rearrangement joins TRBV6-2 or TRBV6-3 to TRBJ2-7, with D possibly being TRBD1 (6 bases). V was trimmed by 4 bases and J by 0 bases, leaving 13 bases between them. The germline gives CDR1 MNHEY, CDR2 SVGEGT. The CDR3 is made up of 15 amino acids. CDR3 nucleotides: TGTGCCAGCAGTTCGGACGGGACAATCTCCTACGAGCAGTACTTC. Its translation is CASSSDGTISYEQYF.

In DNA form, the CDR3 reads TGTGCCAGCAGTCGAAATACAGGGTTGGGGAATGAAAAACTGTTTTTT. This sequence encodes CASSRNTGLGNEKLFF. This chain joins TRBV6-6 and TRBJ1-4; TRBD1 is a possible D gene (6 bases). The CDR3 has 16 amino acids. V lost 5 bases, J lost 5 bases, and 18 bases lay in between. CDR1 MNHNY and CDR2 SVGAGI come from the germline V gene (reference sequence).

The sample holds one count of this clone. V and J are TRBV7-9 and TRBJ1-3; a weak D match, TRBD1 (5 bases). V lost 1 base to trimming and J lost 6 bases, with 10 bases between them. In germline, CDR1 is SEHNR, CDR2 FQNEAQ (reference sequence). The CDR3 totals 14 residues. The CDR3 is CASSLVGRVNTIYF. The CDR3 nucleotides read TGTGCCAGCAGCTTAGTAGGCAGGGTAAACACCATATATTTT.

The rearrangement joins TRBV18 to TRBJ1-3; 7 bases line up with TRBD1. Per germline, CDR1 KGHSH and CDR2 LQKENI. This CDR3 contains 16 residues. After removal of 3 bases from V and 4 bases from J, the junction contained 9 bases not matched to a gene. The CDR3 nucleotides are TGTGCCAGCTCACCGAGAGCGGACAGGAGCGGAAACACCATATATTTT. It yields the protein CASSPRADRSGNTIYF.

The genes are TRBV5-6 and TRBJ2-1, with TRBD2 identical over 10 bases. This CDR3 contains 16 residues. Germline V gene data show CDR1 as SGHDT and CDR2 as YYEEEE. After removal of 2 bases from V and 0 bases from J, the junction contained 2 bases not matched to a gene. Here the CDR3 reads CASSFRTSGSYNEQFF. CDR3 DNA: TGTGCCAGCAGCTTTAGGACTAGCGGCTCCTACAATGAGCAGTTCTTC.

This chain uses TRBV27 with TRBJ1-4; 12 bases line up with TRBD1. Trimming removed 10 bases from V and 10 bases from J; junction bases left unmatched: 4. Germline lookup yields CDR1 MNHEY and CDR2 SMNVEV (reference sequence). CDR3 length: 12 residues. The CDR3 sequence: CATGTGGGKLFF. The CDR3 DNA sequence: TGTGCCACCGGGACAGGGGGCGGAAAACTGTTTTTT.

The CDR3 loop reads CASSPSREIYGYTF. CDR3 DNA sequence: TGTGCCAGCTCACCGAGCCGGGAGATTTATGGCTACACCTTC. The chain couples TRBV18 to TRBJ1-2; unclear D gene. V lost 3 bases, J lost 5 bases, and 13 bases lay in between. The CDR3 sequence is 14 residues long. CDR1 KGHSH and CDR2 LQKENI come from the germline V gene. The full variable domain, in which reference TRBV18 and TRBJ1-2 provide the parts outside the CDR3, is NAGVMQNPRHLVRRRGQEARLRCSPMKGHSHVYWYRQLPEEGLKFMVYLQKENIIDESGMPKERFSAEFPKEGPSILRIQQVVRGDSAAYFCASSPSREIYGYTFGSGTRLTVV.

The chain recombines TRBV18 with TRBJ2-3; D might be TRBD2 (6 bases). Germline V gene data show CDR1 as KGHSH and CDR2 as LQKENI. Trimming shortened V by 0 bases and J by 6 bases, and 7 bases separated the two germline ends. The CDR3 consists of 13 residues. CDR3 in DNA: TGTGCCAGCTCACCACCGGCGGGGGATACGCAGTATTTT. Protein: CASSPPAGDTQYF.

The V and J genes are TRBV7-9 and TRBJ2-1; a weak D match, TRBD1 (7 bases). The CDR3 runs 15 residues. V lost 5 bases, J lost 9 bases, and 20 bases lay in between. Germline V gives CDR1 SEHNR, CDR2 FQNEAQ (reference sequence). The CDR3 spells CASSPTGSSGSEQFF. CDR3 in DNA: TGTGCCAGCAGCCCGACAGGGTCCTCCGGGAGTGAGCAGTTCTTC.

This chain's CDR3 is CASSLGTGEAYEQYF. In nucleotides, the CDR3 is TGTGCCAGCAGCCTCGGGACAGGGGAAGCCTACGAGCAGTACTTC. The chain links TRBV3-1 (or the pseudogene TRBV3-2) to TRBJ2-7, with TRBD1 identical over 10 bases. Germline V lookup: CDR1 LGHDT, CDR2 YNNKEL (reference sequence). The V and J ends lost 4 bases and 2 bases, in that order; junction bases with no gene match: 5. The CDR3 consists of 15 residues.

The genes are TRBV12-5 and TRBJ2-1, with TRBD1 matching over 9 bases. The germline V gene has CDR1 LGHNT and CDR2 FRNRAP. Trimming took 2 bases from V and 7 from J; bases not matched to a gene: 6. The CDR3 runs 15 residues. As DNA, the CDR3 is TGTGCTAGTGGTTTGATACAGGGGGCGCGGAATGAGCAGTTCTTC. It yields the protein CASGLIQGARNEQFF.

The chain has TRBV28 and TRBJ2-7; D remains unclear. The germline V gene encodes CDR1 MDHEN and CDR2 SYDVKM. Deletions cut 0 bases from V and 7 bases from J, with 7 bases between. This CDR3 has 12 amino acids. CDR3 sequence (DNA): TGTGCCAGCAGTTTATGGAGAGAAGAGCAGTACTTC. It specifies CASSLWREEQYF.

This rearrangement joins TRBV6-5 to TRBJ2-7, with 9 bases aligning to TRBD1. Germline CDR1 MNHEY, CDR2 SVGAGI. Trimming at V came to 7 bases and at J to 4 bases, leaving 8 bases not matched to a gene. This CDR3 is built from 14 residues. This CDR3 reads CASTAQGAPYEQYF. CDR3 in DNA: TGTGCCAGCACCGCACAGGGGGCCCCTTACGAGCAGTACTTC.

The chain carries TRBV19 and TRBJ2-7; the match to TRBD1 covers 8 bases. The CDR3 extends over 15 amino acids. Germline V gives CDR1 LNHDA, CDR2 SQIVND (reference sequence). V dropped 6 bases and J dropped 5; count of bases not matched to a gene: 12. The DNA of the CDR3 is TGTGCCAGTAGCCCTAGACAGGGGACCAAACACGAGCAGTACTTC. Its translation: CASSPRQGTKHEQYF.

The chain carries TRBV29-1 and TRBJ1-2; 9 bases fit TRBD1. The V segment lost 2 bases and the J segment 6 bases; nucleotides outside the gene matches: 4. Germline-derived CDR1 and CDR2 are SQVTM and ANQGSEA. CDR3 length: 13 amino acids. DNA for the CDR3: TGCAGCGTTGAACCAGGACAGGGGCATGGCTACACCTTC. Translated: CSVEPGQGHGYTF.

The CDR3 DNA is TGTGCCAGCAGCCAAGATGTCGCCGGGCAAGAGACCCAGTACTTC. It translates to CASSQDVAGQETQYF. The gene calls are TRBV4-2 and TRBJ2-5; D remains unclear. Germline V lookup: CDR1 LGHNA, CDR2 YNFKEQ. V dropped 0 bases and J dropped 2 bases, with 10 bases sitting between them. This CDR3 has 15 residues.

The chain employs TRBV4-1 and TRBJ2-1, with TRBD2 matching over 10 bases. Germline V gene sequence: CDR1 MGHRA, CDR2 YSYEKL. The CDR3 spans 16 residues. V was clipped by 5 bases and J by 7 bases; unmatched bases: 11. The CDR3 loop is CASSNPASGRKNEQFF. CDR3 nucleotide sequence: TGCGCCAGCAGCAACCCAGCTAGCGGGAGAAAGAATGAGCAGTTCTTC.

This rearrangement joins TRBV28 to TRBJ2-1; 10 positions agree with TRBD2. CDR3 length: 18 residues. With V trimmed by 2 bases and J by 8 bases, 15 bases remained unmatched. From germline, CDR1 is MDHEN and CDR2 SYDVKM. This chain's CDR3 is CASSLPAKREGPSYEQFF. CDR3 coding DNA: TGTGCCAGCAGTTTACCTGCCAAGCGGGAGGGCCCTTCCTATGAGCAGTTCTTC.

CDR3 sequence reads: CASSYNRYTEAFF. In DNA form, the CDR3 reads TGTGCCAGCAGTTACAACAGGTACACTGAAGCTTTCTTT. This chain joins TRBV6-5 and TRBJ1-1, with D perhaps TRBD1 (5 bases). Germline loops: CDR1 MNHEY, CDR2 SVGAGI. V gave up 2 bases and J gave up 3 bases, with 7 bases separating them. This CDR3 comprises 13 residues.

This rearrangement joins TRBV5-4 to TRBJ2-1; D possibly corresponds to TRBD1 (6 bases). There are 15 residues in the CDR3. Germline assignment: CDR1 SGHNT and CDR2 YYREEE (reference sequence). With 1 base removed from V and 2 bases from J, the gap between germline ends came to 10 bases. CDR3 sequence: CASSLQGTTYNEQFF. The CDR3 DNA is TGTGCCAGCAGCTTGCAGGGGACAACCTACAATGAGCAGTTCTTC.

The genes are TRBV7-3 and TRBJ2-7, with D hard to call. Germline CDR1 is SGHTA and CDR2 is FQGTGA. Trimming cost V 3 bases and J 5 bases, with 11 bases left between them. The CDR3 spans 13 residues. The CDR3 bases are TGTGCCAGCAGCTTGGGCCTGTGGGACGAGCAGTACTTC. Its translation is CASSLGLWDEQYF.

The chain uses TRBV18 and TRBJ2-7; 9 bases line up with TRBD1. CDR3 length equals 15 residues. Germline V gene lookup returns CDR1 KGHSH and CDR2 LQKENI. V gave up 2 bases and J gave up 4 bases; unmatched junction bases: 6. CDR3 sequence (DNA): TGTGCCAGCTCACCAGCGGGACAGGGAACTTACGAGCAGTACTTC. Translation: CASSPAGQGTYEQYF. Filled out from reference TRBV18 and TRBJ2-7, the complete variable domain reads NAGVMQNPRHLVRRRGQEARLRCSPMKGHSHVYWYRQLPEEGLKFMVYLQKENIIDESGMPKERFSAEFPKEGPSILRIQQVVRGDSAAYFCASSPAGQGTYEQYFGPGTRLTVT.

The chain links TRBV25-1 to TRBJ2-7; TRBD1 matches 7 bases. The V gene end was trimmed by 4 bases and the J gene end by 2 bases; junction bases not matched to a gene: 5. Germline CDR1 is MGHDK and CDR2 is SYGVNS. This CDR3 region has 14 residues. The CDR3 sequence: CASSVRTGTYEQYF. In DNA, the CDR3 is TGTGCCAGCAGTGTGAGGACAGGCACCTACGAGCAGTACTTC.

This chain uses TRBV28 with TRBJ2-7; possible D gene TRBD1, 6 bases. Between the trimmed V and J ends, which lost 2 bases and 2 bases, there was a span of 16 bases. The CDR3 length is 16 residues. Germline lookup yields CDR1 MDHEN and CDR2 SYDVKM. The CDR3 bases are TGTGCCAGCAGTTTAGGTGGGGGCAGGGCACCCTACGAGCAGTACTTC. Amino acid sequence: CASSLGGGRAPYEQYF.

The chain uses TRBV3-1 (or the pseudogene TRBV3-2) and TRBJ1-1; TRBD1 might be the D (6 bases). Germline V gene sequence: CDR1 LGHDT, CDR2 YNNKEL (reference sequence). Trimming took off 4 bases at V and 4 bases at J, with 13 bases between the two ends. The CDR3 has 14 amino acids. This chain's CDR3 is CASSPATGSTEAFF. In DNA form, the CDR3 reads TGTGCCAGCAGCCCAGCAACAGGGAGCACTGAAGCTTTCTTT.

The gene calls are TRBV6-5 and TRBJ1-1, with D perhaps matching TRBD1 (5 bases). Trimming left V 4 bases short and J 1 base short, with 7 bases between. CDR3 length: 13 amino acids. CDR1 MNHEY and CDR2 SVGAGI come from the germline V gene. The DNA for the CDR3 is TGTGCCAGCAGTTGGGGGGGGAACACTGAAGCTTTCTTT. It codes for CASSWGGNTEAFF.

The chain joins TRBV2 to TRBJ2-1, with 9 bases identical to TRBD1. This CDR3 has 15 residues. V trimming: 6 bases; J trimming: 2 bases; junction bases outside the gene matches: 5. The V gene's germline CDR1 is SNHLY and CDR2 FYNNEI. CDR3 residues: CASSVGQGTYNEQFF. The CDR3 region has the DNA TGTGCCAGCAGCGTGGGACAGGGAACCTACAATGAGCAGTTCTTC.

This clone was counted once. The DNA for the CDR3 is TGTGCCAGCAGTGAAGGCAGGCAAACTCGGGGCTACACCTTC. This translates into CASSEGRQTRGYTF. The rearrangement uses TRBV2 and TRBJ1-2, with D unresolved. Germline values: CDR1 SNHLY, CDR2 FYNNEI. The V and J ends lost 1 base and 8 bases respectively, with 14 bases between them. This CDR3 is built from 14 residues. Complete variable domain (other parts from reference TRBV2 and TRBJ1-2): EPEVTQTPSHQVTQMGQEVILRCVPISNHLYFYWYRQILGQKVEFLVSFYNNEISEKSEIFDDQFSVERPDGSNFTLKIRSTKLEDSAMYFCASSEGRQTRGYTFGSGTRLTVV.